The 21 T cell receptor beta chains below all came from one sample that was sequenced in a study of blood T cell repertoires in COVID-19. Profiled with immunoSEQ multiplex PCR; TCRdb holds only in-frame clones, not every one. Of a few hundred thousand clones detected, about 81% appear once; the ten largest clones hold approximately 5.2%. Sample: peripheral blood. These TCRs come from a woman aged 70-85 years with COVID-19, enrolled during active disease.

The count of this clone is one. The CDR3 here is CASSRDRFSGANVLTF. CDR3 in DNA: TGTGCCAGCAGCCGGGACAGGTTCTCTGGGGCCAACGTCCTGACTTTC. The rearrangement links TRBV14 to TRBJ2-6, with TRBD1 matching 8 bases. Germline assignment: CDR1 SGHDN and CDR2 FVKESK. The J segment lost 0 bases and the V segment lost 4 bases, leaving 2 bases of the junction unmatched. The CDR3 has 16 amino acids. Full variable domain (outside the CDR3, taken from reference TRBV14 and TRBJ2-6): EAGVTQFPSHSVIEKGQTVTLRCDPISGHDNLYWYRRVMGKEIKFLLHFVKESKQDESGMPNNRFLAERTGGTYSTLKVQPAELEDSGVYFCASSRDRFSGANVLTFGAGSRLTVL.

CDR3 protein: CATFPLDWESYEQYF. DNA for the CDR3: TGTGCCACCTTCCCCTTGGACTGGGAATCCTACGAGCAGTACTTC. The chain is built from TRBV2 and TRBJ2-7; D possibly corresponds to TRBD2 (5 bases). V lost 10 bases to trimming and J lost 1 base, with 20 bases between them. This CDR3 is built from 15 residues. Germline values: CDR1 SNHLY, CDR2 FYNNEI.

The chain joins TRBV5-1 to TRBJ1-1; TRBD1 matches at 7 bases. The junction had 6 bases not matched to a gene; V was cut back by 5 bases and J by 5 bases. Germline lookup yields CDR1 SGHRS and CDR2 YFSETQ. The CDR3 length is 13 residues. The CDR3, as DNA: TGCGCCAGCAGTCTCCAGGGACAGACTGAAGCTTTCTTT. Translated: CASSLQGQTEAFF.

This chain links TRBV18 with TRBJ2-7; D might be TRBD2 (5 bases). There are 13 residues in the CDR3. The V gene lost 5 bases and the J gene lost 2 bases, with 10 bases spanning the gap. Germline V CDR1 and CDR2: KGHSH, LQKENI. The CDR3 bases are TGTGCCAGCTCAAGCGGACCTACCTACGAGCAGTACTTC. Translating it yields CASSSGPTYEQYF.

The chain uses TRBV5-4 and TRBJ2-5, with D tentatively TRBD1 (6 bases). The V gene's germline CDR1 is SGHNT and CDR2 YYREEE (reference sequence). V lost 5 bases to trimming and J lost 1 base, with 12 bases between them. The CDR3 is 14 residues long. Written as DNA, the CDR3 is TGTGCCAGCAGTATGGACAGTCTCCAAGAGACCCAGTACTTC. Protein: CASSMDSLQETQYF.

J is TRBJ1-6 and V is TRBV28, with D possibly being TRBD1 (5 bases). CDR3 size: 13 residues. Germline V gives CDR1 MDHEN, CDR2 SYDVKM. V gave up 5 bases and J gave up 8 bases, with 10 bases separating them. The CDR3, as DNA: TGTGCCAGCAGTCGCCGGGGGGATTCACCCCTCCACTTT. Encoded protein: CASSRRGDSPLHF. Full variable domain (remainder filled in from reference TRBV28 and TRBJ1-6): DVKVTQSSRYLVKRTGEKVFLECVQDMDHENMFWYRQDPGLGLRLIYFSYDVKMKEKGDIPEGYSVSREKKERFSLILESASTNQTSMYLCASSRRGDSPLHFGNGTRLTVT.

The chain employs TRBV2 and TRBJ1-1; 8 bases align to TRBD1. J lost 3 bases, V lost 3 bases, and 3 bases had no gene match. The CDR3 spans 14 residues. The V gene's germline CDR1 is SNHLY and CDR2 FYNNEI. The CDR3 DNA reads as TGTGCCAGCAGTGATTCACAGGGGGACACTGAAGCTTTCTTT. It is translated as CASSDSQGDTEAFF.

The CDR3 DNA follows: TGTGCCAGTGGCCATCAGGGGTATCAGCCCCAGCATTTT. Translating it yields CASGHQGYQPQHF. The chain is built from TRBV19 and TRBJ1-5, with a tentative D call TRBD1 (6 bases). From germline, CDR1 is LNHDA and CDR2 SQIVND (reference sequence). This CDR3 has 13 amino acids. V was pared by 8 bases and J by 5 bases, with 13 bases between.

With respect to this clone: At one boundary the junction diverges from the germline segment, which might be a read error. This rearrangement joins TRBV5-1 to TRBJ1-3, with D possibly being TRBD1 (5 bases). Germline CDR1 and CDR2: SGHRS and YFSETQ. CDR3 length equals 16 residues. CDR3 sequence (DNA): TGCGCCAGCAGCCCCCAAAGGGGCGGATCTGGTAACACCATATATTTT. Translating gives CASSPQRGGSGNTIYF.

The rearrangement uses TRBV28 and TRBJ1-1; the D gene is possibly TRBD1 (5 bases). V was shortened by 3 bases and J by 4 bases, with 12 bases between the two germline ends. The length of the CDR3 is 14 residues. From germline, CDR1 is MDHEN and CDR2 SYDVKM. The CDR3 region is CASSFSGTFTEAFF. The CDR3 nucleotides are TGTGCCAGCAGTTTTTCAGGGACTTTCACTGAAGCTTTCTTT.

The genes are TRBV18 and TRBJ1-3; 9 bases fit TRBD1. Germline lookup yields CDR1 KGHSH and CDR2 LQKENI. The trim removed 2 bases at V and 2 bases at J, leaving 4 bases unmatched. The CDR3 is 16 amino acids. CDR3: CASSPVRDRAGNTIYF. CDR3 nucleotides: TGTGCCAGCTCACCAGTCCGGGACAGGGCTGGAAACACCATATATTTT.

The V and J genes are TRBV5-1 and TRBJ2-2, with 13 nucleotides matching TRBD2. The CDR3 consists of 19 residues. Trimming cost V 4 bases and J 6 bases; bases outside gene matches: 15. Germline CDR1 SGHRS, CDR2 YFSETQ. This CDR3 is CASSPNLLAGGPGAGELFF. CDR3 coding DNA: TGCGCCAGCAGCCCCAATTTACTAGCGGGAGGGCCGGGCGCCGGGGAGCTGTTTTTT.

The sample holds one count of this clone. The rearrangement uses TRBV6-2 or TRBV6-3 and TRBJ2-5; 10 nucleotides align to TRBD2. CDR1 is MNHEY and CDR2 is SVGEGT in the germline V gene. V shed 2 bases and J 5 bases; nucleotides not matched to a gene: 11. The CDR3 spans 17 residues. CDR3 residues: CASSYQASGRRWETQYF. CDR3 nucleotide sequence: TGTGCCAGCAGTTACCAGGCTAGCGGGAGAAGGTGGGAGACCCAGTACTTC.

The rearrangement joins TRBV6-6 to TRBJ2-5; TRBD1 matches 7 bases. CDR1 is MNHNY, CDR2 SVGAGI, per germline (reference sequence). The CDR3 is made up of 15 amino acids. Trimming at V came to 4 bases and at J to 2 bases, leaving 7 bases not matched to a gene. As DNA, the CDR3 is TGTGCCAGCAGTTCTAGGGACAGCCAGCAAGAGACCCAGTACTTC. Its translation is CASSSRDSQQETQYF.

The chain carries TRBV28 and TRBJ2-6, with D unclear. Trimming removed 5 bases at V and 1 base at J, with 9 bases between. Germline lookup yields CDR1 MDHEN and CDR2 SYDVKM. The CDR3 is 15 amino acids. CDR3 sequence (DNA): TGTGCCAGCAGTCCTGAGTCGTCTGGGGCCAACGTCCTGACTTTC. Protein: CASSPESSGANVLTF.

The rearrangement links TRBV5-5 to TRBJ1-3, with D possibly matching TRBD1 (5 bases). Germline V gene data show CDR1 as SGHKS and CDR2 as YYEKEE (reference sequence). CDR3 length: 16 residues. V shed 0 bases and J shed 0 bases, with 10 bases lying between them. The CDR3 bases are TGTGCCAGCAGCTTGGGACAGATTAGCTCTGGAAACACCATATATTTT. Protein sequence: CASSLGQISSGNTIYF.

The chain links TRBV14 to TRBJ2-3; 9 bases match TRBD2. J gave up 2 bases and V 4 bases, and 10 bases lay outside the gene matches. This CDR3 contains 17 residues. Looked up from germline, CDR1 is SGHDN and CDR2 is FVKESK. Here the CDR3 reads CASSPSLAGTLTDTQYF. The CDR3 coding sequence is TGTGCCAGCAGCCCCTCCCTAGCGGGGACCCTCACAGATACGCAGTATTTT.

V gene TRBV18 combines with J gene TRBJ1-3; the D gene is possibly TRBD1 (6 bases). The V gene's germline CDR1 is KGHSH and CDR2 LQKENI. V was shortened by 6 bases and J by 0 bases, with 21 bases between the two germline ends. This CDR3 has 18 amino acids. CDR3 DNA: TGTGCCAGCTCGCCCAACGTAGGACAGCCATCCTCTGGAAACACCATATATTTT. Its protein is CASSPNVGQPSSGNTIYF. The whole variable domain, remainder taken from reference TRBV18 and TRBJ1-3, is NAGVMQNPRHLVRRRGQEARLRCSPMKGHSHVYWYRQLPEEGLKFMVYLQKENIIDESGMPKERFSAEFPKEGPSILRIQQVVRGDSAAYFCASSPNVGQPSSGNTIYFGEGSWLTVV.

The gene calls are TRBV6-5 and TRBJ2-7, with a possible D match to TRBD1 (6 bases). The V gene lost 2 bases and the J gene lost 5 bases, with 16 bases spanning the gap. This CDR3 is built from 15 residues. From germline, CDR1 is MNHEY and CDR2 SVGAGI. The CDR3 DNA follows: TGTGCCAGCAGTTACCAAACAGGGAGAGGAAACGAGCAGTACTTC. It encodes CASSYQTGRGNEQYF.

The rearrangement links TRBV24-1 to TRBJ2-3, with TRBD2 matching 11 bases. This CDR3 contains 16 residues. With 4 bases clipped from V and 6 bases from J, the junction kept 8 bases outside the gene matches. Germline CDR1 is KGHDR and CDR2 is SFDVKD. The CDR3 spells CATSEFTSGSADTQYF. The CDR3 nucleotides are TGTGCCACCAGTGAATTTACTAGCGGGAGTGCCGATACGCAGTATTTT.

The chain is built from TRBV29-1 and TRBJ2-1, with D possibly matching TRBD2 (5 bases). CDR3 length equals 12 residues. Looked up from germline, CDR1 is SQVTM and CDR2 is ANQGSEA. CDR3 sequence: CGGSGAYNEQFF. Here the CDR3 DNA reads TGCGGTGGGAGTGGGGCCTACAATGAGCAGTTCTTC.